This paragraph reports one T cell receptor beta chain. Hyperthyroidism was newly diagnosed in patients aged 18 to 65 (duration under 2 months). These data originate in a study of T cells in Graves' hyperthyroidism and ophthalmopathy. The wider study: It was at initial diagnosis, before any treatment, that peripheral blood was collected.

Germline CDR1 is SEHNR and CDR2 is FQNEAQ (reference sequence). CDR3 size: 18 residues. V was shortened by 6 bases and J by 3 bases, with 26 bases between the two germline ends. RNA transcripts were the template for amplifying TCR beta CDR3 regions. When the TCR CDR3 underwent first-round RT-PCR, the HTBI primer set was used. Using its own MiXCR run on the multiplex PCR reads, TCRdb lists one record per CDR3 protein. The sample has more than 20,000 distinct CDR3 sequences; 45% to 55% are singletons. The TCR originated in a woman between 40 and 50 years old with Graves' hyperthyroidism that later progressed to Graves' ophthalmopathy. The chain uses TRBV7-9 and TRBJ2-5; no reliable D call. The material sequenced was blood. CDR3 coding DNA: TGTGCCAGCAGTTTACCTCACAGCTTGTCGTGGGGAAAAGAGACCCAGTACTTC. Translation gives CASSLPHSLSWGKETQYF.